This T cell receptor beta chain was profiled in a study of cytomegalovirus exposure and HLA in healthy donors. Study information: Within the Caucasian-associated ancestry cluster were 65% to 85% of the approximately 400 genotyped donors. General study points: A missense DCLRE1C variant was associated with V- and J-gene trimming of TCR beta chains in a later analysis, and an independent cohort replicated the association. Earlier analysis found most TCR beta V segments productive about 87% or about 30% of the time. The study reported that TCR beta sequences accurately predicted HLA-A and HLA-B alleles in most subjects.

PCR was performed using 60 Vbeta and 13 Jbeta primers. The method was immunoSEQ multiplex PCR; TCRdb's version includes in-frame clones alone and lacks a portion of them. This table has some 130,000 clones, roughly four fifths appearing once. Points on this clone: Its specificity is unknown.

The germline gives CDR1 LNHDA, CDR2 SQIVND (reference sequence). Trimming removed 5 bases from V and 10 bases from J, with 14 bases in between. The CDR3 sequence is 12 residues long. This receptor was obtained from a woman aged 55-69 years in good health and CMV-seronegative. The sequencing input was PBMCs. The V gene is TRBV19, the J gene TRBJ2-5, with D possibly TRBD1 on 6 matching bases. CDR3 bases: TGTGCCAGTAGTTCATCCAGACAGGACCAGTACTTC. Its protein is CASSSSRQDQYF.